This T cell receptor (beta chain) was recovered during a study of patients and donors after allogeneic stem cell transplantation. MiXCR, applied by TCRdb to the RT-PCR reads, yields one record per CDR3 protein. In the table there are approximately 38,000 distinct CDR3 sequences, under 40% of which are singletons. V lost 4 bases to trimming and J lost 4 bases, with 22 bases between them. CDR1 LGHNA and CDR2 YSLEER come from the germline V gene. This CDR3 comprises 17 residues. This clonotype was seen ten or more times. This clonotype originated in a human donor who was either an allogeneic HSCT recipient or a stem cell or donor lymphocyte infusion donor (not recorded which). It is not recorded whose cells these are; they may come from a transplant donor. The sample comprised blood, either unsorted or a sorted T cell fraction (not recorded which). V and J are TRBV4-3 and TRBJ1-1; a weak D match, TRBD1 (6 bases). Here the CDR3 reads CASSRRASTGWGTEAFF. CDR3 in DNA: TGCGCCAGCAGCCGCAGGGCCTCGACAGGTTGGGGCACTGAAGCTTTCTTT.